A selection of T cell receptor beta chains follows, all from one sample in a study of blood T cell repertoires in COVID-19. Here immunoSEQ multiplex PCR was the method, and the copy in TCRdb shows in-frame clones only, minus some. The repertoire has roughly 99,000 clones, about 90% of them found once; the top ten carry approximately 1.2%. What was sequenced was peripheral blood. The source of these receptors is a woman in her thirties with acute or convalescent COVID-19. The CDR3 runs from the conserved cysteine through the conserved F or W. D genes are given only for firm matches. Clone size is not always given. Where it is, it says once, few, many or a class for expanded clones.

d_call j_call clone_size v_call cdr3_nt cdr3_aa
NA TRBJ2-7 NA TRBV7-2 TGTGCCAGCAGCGAATGGGGACAACCTTACGAGCAGTACTTC CASSEWGQPYEQYF
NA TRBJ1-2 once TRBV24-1 TGTGCCACCAGTGAGGGGGGGACGTCGATCGGCTACACCTTC CATSEGGTSIGYTF
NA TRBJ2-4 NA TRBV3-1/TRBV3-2 TGTGCCAGCAGCCAACATGGACAGACGAAAAACATTCAGTACTTC CASSQHGQTKNIQYF
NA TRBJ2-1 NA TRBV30 TGTGCCTTAAGGGGAAGCTCCTACAATGAGCAGTTCTTC CALRGSSYNEQFF
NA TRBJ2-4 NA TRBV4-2 TGTGCCAGCAGCCAAGGGGGGGGCCTCGACATTCAGTACTTC CASSQGGGLDIQYF
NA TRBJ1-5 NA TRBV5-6 TGTGCCAGCAGCTTCGCGGCTCAGCCCCAGCATTTT CASSFAAQPQHF
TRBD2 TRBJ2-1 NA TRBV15 TGTGCCACCAGCAGGACTAGCGGGAGGGTGGGTTACAATGAGCAGTTCTTC CATSRTSGRVGYNEQFF
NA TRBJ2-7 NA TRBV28 TGTGCCAGCAGTTTACCCCTTGCGGGGAGCTCCTACGAGCAGTACTTC CASSLPLAGSSYEQYF
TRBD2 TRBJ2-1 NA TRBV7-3 TGTGCCAGCAGCCCTAACGGACTAGAGTACAATGAGCAGTTCTTC CASSPNGLEYNEQFF
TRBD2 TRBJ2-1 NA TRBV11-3 TGTGCCAGCAGCTTAGAGAGCGGGGGGGCCGGCAATGAGCAGTTCTTC CASSLESGGAGNEQFF
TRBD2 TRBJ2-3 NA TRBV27 TGTGCCAGCAGTTTTAGCGGGGTCTGGGGCACAGATACGCAGTATTTT CASSFSGVWGTDTQYF
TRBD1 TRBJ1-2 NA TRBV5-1 TGCGCCAGCAGCTACGGGACAGATAATCACTTC CASSYGTDNHF
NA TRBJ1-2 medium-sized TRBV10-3 TGTGCCACCACCGGGGGAGAAGCGGAAAACTATGGCTACACCTTC CATTGGEAENYGYTF
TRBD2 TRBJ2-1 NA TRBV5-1 TGCGCCAGCAGCTCCAACGGGGCGGGGGGCACCTTGGATGAGCAGTTCTTC CASSSNGAGGTLDEQFF
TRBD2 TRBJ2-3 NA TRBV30 TGTGCCTGGAGTGTATTCGCGGGGGGTGGCACAGATACGCAGTATTTT CAWSVFAGGGTDTQYF
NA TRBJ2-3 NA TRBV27 TGTGCCAGCAGTTTTGGACTATCCCCAGATACGCAGTATTTT CASSFGLSPDTQYF
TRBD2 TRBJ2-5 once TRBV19 TGTGCCAGTAGTATGAATAGCGGGAGAGAGACCCAGTACTTC CASSMNSGRETQYF
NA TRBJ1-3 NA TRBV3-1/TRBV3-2 TGTGCCAGTGCTAGCCGGGGTGGTACTAAACCCATTGCGGCTGGAAACACCATATATTTT CASASRGGTKPIAAGNTIYF
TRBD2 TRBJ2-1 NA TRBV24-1 TGTGCCACCAGTGATTCACCAGGGTCCCCTAGCGGGGTTCTCTACAATGAGCAGTTCTTC CATSDSPGSPSGVLYNEQFF
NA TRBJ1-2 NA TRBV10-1 TGCGCCAGCAGTGAAACAGGACACTATGGCTACACCTTC CASSETGHYGYTF
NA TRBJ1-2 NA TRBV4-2 TGTGCCAGCAGCCCTAACCAGGATGGCTACACCTTC CASSPNQDGYTF
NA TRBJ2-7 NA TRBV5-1 TGCGCCAGCAGCCAAGGCGGTGGTTCCTACGAGCAGTACTTC CASSQGGGSYEQYF
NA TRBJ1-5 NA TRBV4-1 TGCGCCAGCAGCCAAGTCGCGGGTCAGCCCCAGCATTTT CASSQVAGQPQHF
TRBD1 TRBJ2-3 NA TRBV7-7 TGTGCTAGCAGCCCACAAGCGACAGGGGCAGATACGCAGTATTTT CASSPQATGADTQYF
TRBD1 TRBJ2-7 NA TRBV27 TGTGCCAGCAGTTTAGAACTTAGGGGACAGGGATTTTACGAGCAGTACTTC CASSLELRGQGFYEQYF
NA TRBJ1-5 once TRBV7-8 TGTGCCAGCAACTCCCTTGGGGGGGATCAGCCCCAGCATTTT CASNSLGGDQPQHF
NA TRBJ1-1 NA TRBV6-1 TGTGCCAGCAGTGAATACCGAGGTACCACTGAAGCTTTCTTT CASSEYRGTTEAFF
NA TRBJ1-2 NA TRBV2 TGTGCCAGCAGTGAGTCGGTGATCAACTATGGCTACACCTTC CASSESVINYGYTF
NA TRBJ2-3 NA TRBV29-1 TGCAGCGCAATCCTACGAGGCACAGATACGCAGTATTTT CSAILRGTDTQYF
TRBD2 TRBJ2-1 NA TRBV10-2 TGCGCCACCGGACTAGCGGGAGGAGGATCCTACAATGAGCAGTTCTTC CATGLAGGGSYNEQFF
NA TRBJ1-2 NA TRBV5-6 TGTGCCAGTCGTTACGGTCCCCTCTATGGCTACACCTTC CASRYGPLYGYTF
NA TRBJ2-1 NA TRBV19 TGTGCCAGTAGTATTGAATCGGGACTCCTTCAGCAGTTCTTC CASSIESGLLQQFF
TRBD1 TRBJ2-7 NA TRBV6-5 TGTGCCAGCAGTTACTCGGGGACAGGCTCCTACGAGCAGTACTTC CASSYSGTGSYEQYF
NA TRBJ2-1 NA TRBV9 TGTGCCAGCAGCGTAGCGGCGGGGCGAATGGTTGAGCAGTTCTTC CASSVAAGRMVEQFF
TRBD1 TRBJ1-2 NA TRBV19 TGTGCCAGTAGTACCCCCGGGACAGGGTTTCTCGGCTACACCTTC CASSTPGTGFLGYTF
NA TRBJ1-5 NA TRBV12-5 TGTGCTAGTGGTTGGGAGGGGGGGCATCAGCCCCAGCATTTT CASGWEGGHQPQHF
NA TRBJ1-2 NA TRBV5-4 TGTGCCAGCAGCTTCGGCAGGGTGAACAGCTATGGCTACACCTTC CASSFGRVNSYGYTF
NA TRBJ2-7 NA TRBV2 TGTGCCAGCAGTGAACTCCAGGGGAAGTACGAGCAGTACTTC CASSELQGKYEQYF
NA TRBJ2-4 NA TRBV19 TGTGCCAGTAGTATGCCGGGAGTTCGTCAAAACATTCAGTACTTC CASSMPGVRQNIQYF
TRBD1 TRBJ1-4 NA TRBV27 TGTGCCAGCAGCCCGGGACAGGGTTTTGAAAAACTGTTTTTT CASSPGQGFEKLFF
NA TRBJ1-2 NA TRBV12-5 TGTGCTAGTGGTTTGGGCGGCTATGGCTACACCTTC CASGLGGYGYTF
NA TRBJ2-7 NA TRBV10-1 TGCGCCAGCAGTGAGACGATCAGGGCGGTGCAGTACTTC CASSETIRAVQYF
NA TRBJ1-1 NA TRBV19 TGTGCCAGTAGTTATTCTTCAGACACTGAAGCTTTCTTT CASSYSSDTEAFF
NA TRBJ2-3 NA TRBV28 TGTGCCAGCAGTTTATGGGCTCGGACTAGCACAGATACGCAGTATTTT CASSLWARTSTDTQYF
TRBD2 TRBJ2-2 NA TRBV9 TGTGCCAGCAGCGTAGTTCCAGGGGGGTTTGGAGTAGCGGGAGGCGCCGGGGAGCTGTTTTTT CASSVVPGGFGVAGGAGELFF
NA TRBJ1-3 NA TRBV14 TGTGCCAGCAGCCAAGATCTCCCAGGGACTCAAAACACCATATATTTT CASSQDLPGTQNTIYF
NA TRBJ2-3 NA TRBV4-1 TGCGCCAGCAGCCAAGCCGGGATAGACACAGATACGCAGTATTTT CASSQAGIDTDTQYF
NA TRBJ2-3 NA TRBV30 TGTGCCTGGAGTGTCGGCGGGGGCTCAGATACGCAGTATTTT CAWSVGGGSDTQYF
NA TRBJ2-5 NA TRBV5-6 TGTGCCAGCAGCTTGGAAGGGGGAGAGACCCAGTACTTC CASSLEGGETQYF
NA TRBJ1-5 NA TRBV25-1 TGTGCCAGCAGTGAAGCAGGGAATAATCAGCCCCAGCATTTT CASSEAGNNQPQHF
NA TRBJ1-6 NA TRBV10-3 TGTGCCATCACCCAGGGCTTTCATTCACCCCTCCACTTT CAITQGFHSPLHF
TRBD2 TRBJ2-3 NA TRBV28 TGTGCCAGCAGTATTATTCGGTCCGGGAGGGCCACAGATACGCAGTATTTT CASSIIRSGRATDTQYF